This TCR beta chain was sequenced in a study of blood T cell repertoires in COVID-19 (dated by TCRdb to 2018 to 2020). About the full investigation: Collaborator samples came from the United States, Italy and Spain and covered acute and convalescent phases of COVID-19. The prospective study material was composed of cDNA or gDNA derived from T cells, B-cell-depleted T cells, or PBMCs. The samples were drawn from the first 160 participants of the ongoing ImmuneRACE study and from 950 to 1,500 subjects provided by 6 global collaborators. Nearly every sample came with metadata listing a de-identified subject ID, COVID-19 status, age in years and sex. Where available, HLA class I and class II types were obtained from metadata supplied by the sample provider rather than from assay-based typing. Subjects who had been exposed to COVID-19, were actively infected with it, or had recovered from it provided the deeply sampled blood TCRbeta repertoires that made up the dataset. The repertoires were released in a freely available public database meant as a resource for research on the immune response to SARS-CoV-2. Study-wide conclusions, independent of this receptor: The quantity of clinical and demographic metadata differed by source and by participant and was supplied without curation.

TCRbeta CDR3 regions were amplified from genomic DNA by means of the immunoSEQ Assay, a bias-controlled multiplex PCR. From the authors' description of their analysis: The number of nucleated cells in each sample was estimated from the amplification of reference gene primers within the assay. Sequence reads were collapsed and filtered to measure the absolute abundance of every unique TCRbeta CDR3 rearrangement. For each sample, productive Simpson clonality was calculated as the square root of Simpson's diversity index over productive rearrangements. TCRdb retrieved this table from immuneACCESS and kept in-frame rearrangements only. Not all clones are present; in checked studies, unresolved V genes account for under half, and no reason is known for the remainder. From that table come the V and J calls and clone size; the DNA was used to work out D and trimming. Present in this sample are approximately 280,000 clones, roughly 89% of which were seen just once. The top ten constitute around 2.1% of the sample.

Trimmed from V: 4 bases; trimmed from J: 15 bases; junction bases lacking a gene match: 15. Sequences LGHDT (CDR1) and YNNKEL (CDR2) are obtained from the germline V gene (reference sequence). Measured from the cysteine to the phenylalanine, the CDR3 is 14 residues long. The CDR3 DNA has 42 bases and is translated from base 1. Each collaborating institution followed its own protocols to collect whole blood in K2EDTA tubes. For TCRbeta analysis, collaborator samples were shipped as frozen whole blood, as isolated PBMCs, or as DNA extracted from either sample type. This clone was found once. Its target antigen remains unknown. No clone much larger than this one lies a single base away; base qualities are absent.

Sequenced: peripheral blood. Recombination joined TRBV3-1 (or the pseudogene TRBV3-2) with TRBJ2-1; 7 bases in between match TRBD2. This clonotype originated in a man in his fifties or sixties with acute or convalescent COVID-19. The CDR3 reads CASSPFMFAGEWFF. The sequence in DNA is TGTGCCAGCAGCCCATTCATGTTCGCGGGGGAATGGTTCTTC.